Each of the 16 T cell receptor beta chains below was sequenced from the same sample in a study of identical twins. TCRdb reanalysed the 5' RACE reads using MiXCR and keeps one entry per CDR3 protein. The sample shows hundreds of thousands of distinct CDR3 sequences, 9% to 15% of them seen only once. These data were also filed under a second study, of yellow fever vaccine responses in identical twins.

The source material was PBMCs. Receptor source: a woman younger than 30 in good health.

The chain combines TRBV12-3 or TRBV12-4 with TRBJ2-3, with 10 bases matching TRBD1. The CDR3 loop spans 16 amino acids. Losses at the gene ends were 6 bases for V and 4 bases for J; bases not matched to a gene: 10. CDR3: CASSPRGQGLADTQYF. CDR3 DNA sequence: TGTGCCAGCAGCCCCCGGGGACAGGGGTTAGCAGATACGCAGTATTTT.

The sample holds a few counts of this clonotype. This chain connects TRBV5-1 to TRBJ2-3; D is perhaps TRBD2 (5 bases). The germline CDR1 and CDR2 sequences are SGHRS and YFSETQ. The CDR3 loop spans 13 amino acids. The V gene lost 4 bases and the J gene lost 7 bases, with 13 bases spanning the gap. The CDR3: CASSLEGLNTQYF. The DNA for the CDR3 is TGCGCCAGCAGCCTCGAGGGCCTAAATACGCAGTATTTT.

The rearrangement joins TRBV2 to TRBJ2-7, with D hard to call. CDR1 is SNHLY and CDR2 is FYNNEI in the germline V gene. This CDR3 is built from 11 residues. With 0 bases removed from V and 9 bases from J, the gap between germline ends came to 6 bases. The CDR3 here is CASSEALGQYF. The CDR3 nucleotides read TGTGCCAGCAGTGAAGCTTTGGGGCAGTACTTC.

This chain uses TRBV10-3 with TRBJ2-2; no clear D. CDR1 and CDR2 from the germline V gene are ENHRY and SYGVKD. The CDR3 spans 13 residues. Trimming cost V 2 bases and J 6 bases, with 7 bases left between them. The CDR3 DNA reads TGTGCCATCAGTGAGCAGATCGCCGGGGAGCTGTTTTTT. Translated: CAISEQIAGELFF.

The chain links TRBV6-1 to TRBJ2-1; 10 bases agree with TRBD2. V shed 6 bases and J 7 bases; nucleotides not matched to a gene: 9. The CDR3 sequence is 15 residues long. Per the germline V gene, CDR1 is MNHNS and CDR2 is SASEGT. The CDR3 region is CASRRSGGAWNEQFF. DNA for the CDR3: TGTGCCAGCAGGAGGAGCGGGGGGGCTTGGAATGAGCAGTTCTTC.

This clonotype was observed a handful of times. The gene calls are TRBV18 and TRBJ2-1, with 9 bases fitting TRBD1. CDR1 KGHSH and CDR2 LQKENI come from the germline V gene. Germline trimming cut 3 bases from V and 15 bases from J; bases unmatched to any gene: 6. The CDR3 is 12 amino acids. This CDR3 is CASSPPGQGLFF. CDR3 nucleotide sequence: TGTGCCAGCTCACCGCCGGGACAGGGTCTGTTCTTC.

The gene calls are TRBV29-1 and TRBJ1-4; D not resolved. CDR1 is SQVTM, CDR2 ANQGSEA, per germline. Trimming pared 1 base from V and 4 bases from J, leaving 7 bases between. The CDR3 extends over 13 amino acids. The CDR3 DNA reads as TGCAGCGTTGAAGGCAGGAATAATGAAAAACTGTTTTTT. Protein sequence: CSVEGRNNEKLFF. The whole variable domain, remainder taken from reference TRBV29-1 and TRBJ1-4, is SAVISQKPSRDICQRGTSLTIQCQVDSQVTMMFWYRQQPGQSLTLIATANQGSEATYESGFVIDKFPISRPNLTFSTLTVSNMSPEDSSIYLCSVEGRNNEKLFFGSGTQLSVL.

The chain combines TRBV29-1 with TRBJ2-3; TRBD2 aligns across 10 bases. The CDR3 length is 15 residues. The germline CDR1 and CDR2 sequences are SQVTM and ANQGSEA. With 8 bases clipped from V and 2 bases from J, the junction kept 10 bases outside the gene matches. The CDR3 bases are TGCAGCTCCCGGACTAGCGGAGGATTCACAGATACGCAGTATTTT. This gives the protein CSSRTSGGFTDTQYF.

This clonotype was detected only a few times. The J gene is TRBJ2-5, the V gene TRBV6-5; no reliable D call. CDR1 and CDR2 from the germline V gene are MNHEY and SVGAGI. The V and J ends lost 0 bases and 3 bases respectively, with 8 bases between them. The CDR3 has 14 amino acids. CDR3: CASSYSDLKETQYF. CDR3 coding DNA: TGTGCCAGCAGTTACTCGGACCTAAAAGAGACCCAGTACTTC.

The CDR3 DNA reads as TGTGCCAGCTCACCACCGGGAACCTTGAACACTGAAGCTTTCTTT. Translating it yields CASSPPGTLNTEAFF. The chain carries TRBV18 and TRBJ1-1, with D unresolved. The germline V gene encodes CDR1 KGHSH and CDR2 LQKENI. The CDR3 loop spans 15 amino acids. V was trimmed by 0 bases and J by 0 bases, leaving 8 bases between them.

V and J are TRBV6-4 and TRBJ2-1, with D maybe TRBD2 (5 bases). The germline gives CDR1 MRHNA, CDR2 SNTAGT. This CDR3 spans 15 amino acids. V was cut by 2 bases and J by 2 bases, with 10 bases left in between. This CDR3 is CASSDQAATYNEQFF. For the CDR3, the DNA is TGTGCCAGCAGTGACCAAGCGGCTACCTACAATGAGCAGTTCTTC.

The V gene is TRBV6-1, the J gene TRBJ2-3; 7 bases line up with TRBD1. The V gene's germline CDR1 is MNHNS and CDR2 SASEGT. Trimming removed 3 bases from V and 1 base from J; junction bases left unmatched: 4. CDR3 length: 15 residues. The CDR3 is CASSDGTAGTDTQYF. The CDR3 bases are TGTGCCAGCAGTGATGGGACAGCTGGCACAGATACGCAGTATTTT.

This clonotype has a handful of counts. The genes are TRBV11-2 and TRBJ2-7; TRBD1 matches 9 bases. Germline trimming cut 3 bases from V and 4 bases from J; bases unmatched to any gene: 7. Germline V CDR1 and CDR2: SGHAT, FQNNGV. The CDR3 runs 15 residues. The CDR3 DNA sequence: TGTGCCAGCAGCTTGGACAGGGGATCCGTTTACGAGCAGTACGTC. This gives the protein CASSLDRGSVYEQYV.

This clonotype was counted only a few times. The chain couples TRBV6-4 to TRBJ2-1; 9 bases fit TRBD2. V was pared by 6 bases and J by 15 bases, with 6 bases of the junction left unmatched. Germline values: CDR1 MRHNA, CDR2 SNTAGT. This CDR3 region has 11 residues. CDR3 in amino acids: CASRSLAGWFF. In nucleotides, the CDR3 is TGTGCCAGCAGGTCCCTAGCGGGATGGTTCTTC.

There are many counts of this clonotype. The chain links TRBV7-9 to TRBJ2-5, with D perhaps TRBD1 or TRBD2 (6 bases each). The germline V gene encodes CDR1 SEHNR and CDR2 FQNEAQ (reference sequence). V lost 0 bases and J lost 2, with 13 bases in between. The CDR3 contains 16 residues. The CDR3 nucleotides are TGTGCCAGCAGCTTAGCGTATACAGGGACTCAAGAGACCCAGTACTTC. Protein product: CASSLAYTGTQETQYF.

The chain carries TRBV10-3 and TRBJ2-3; maybe TRBD2 (5 bases). From germline, CDR1 is ENHRY and CDR2 SYGVKD. The CDR3 totals 11 residues. V lost 7 bases to trimming and J lost 6 bases, with 8 bases between them. CDR3 loop: CAITRGDTQYF. As DNA, the CDR3 is TGTGCCATCACCAGAGGGGATACGCAGTATTTT.